A single sample is the source of the 5 T cell receptor beta chains below, sequenced in a study of blood T cell repertoires in COVID-19 (dated by TCRdb to the early 2020s). Preparation of the library involved the immunoSEQ multiplex PCR assay. TCRdb retrieved this table from immuneACCESS and kept in-frame rearrangements only. Not all clones are present; in checked studies, unresolved V genes account for under half, and no reason is known for the remainder. This sample has about 240,000 clones in its table, and roughly 81% of those were observed once. The ten largest clones add up to around 4% of the sample. Specimen: peripheral blood. All receptors come from a man between 45 and 60 years old with acute or convalescent COVID-19.

On this clone itself: Other DNA sequences in this sample translate to the same CDR3. CDR3 in amino acids: CASSLGRGDEQYF. The CDR3 region has the DNA TGTGCCAGCAGCTTAGGGCGGGGAGACGAGCAGTACTTC. The chain joins TRBV5-6 to TRBJ2-7; possible D gene TRBD2, 6 bases. The CDR3 has 13 amino acids. The germline V and J ends were trimmed by 2 bases and 5 bases, with 11 bases remaining between them. Germline V gives CDR1 SGHDT, CDR2 YYEEEE.

The J gene is TRBJ1-2, the V gene TRBV11-2; a possible D gene is TRBD1 (6 bases). This CDR3 contains 14 residues. Germline V CDR1 and CDR2: SGHAT, FQNNGV. V was trimmed by 4 bases and J by 5 bases, leaving 14 bases between them. CDR3 residues: CASSSQGFKYGYTF. CDR3 in DNA: TGTGCCAGCAGCTCACAGGGATTCAAATATGGCTACACCTTC.

Comment on this clone: Sequence at one end of the junction differs from germline and may be a read error. The chain has TRBV7-9 and TRBJ2-7; maybe TRBD1 (6 bases). In germline, CDR1 is SEHNR, CDR2 FQNEAQ (reference sequence). This CDR3 contains 12 residues. The CDR3: CASSSNRAPSVF. CDR3 coding DNA: TGTGCCAGCAGCTCAAACAGGGCCCCTTCCGTCTTC.

The chain uses TRBV24-1 and TRBJ1-3; a possible D gene is TRBD1 (5 bases). Germline values: CDR1 KGHDR, CDR2 SFDVKD. The CDR3 extends over 11 amino acids. Trimming removed 8 bases at V and 4 bases at J, with 5 bases between. The CDR3 protein is CATTGGNTIYF. The CDR3 bases are TGTGCCACCACAGGGGGAAACACCATATATTTT.

This chain joins TRBV5-4 and TRBJ2-7; 10 bases fit TRBD1. This CDR3 comprises 14 residues. V gave up 0 bases and J gave up 6 bases; unmatched junction bases: 3. Per the germline V gene, CDR1 is SGHNT and CDR2 is YYREEE (reference sequence). CDR3 amino acids: CASSLGGQGGEQYF. Here the CDR3 DNA reads TGTGCCAGCAGCTTGGGTGGACAGGGGGGCGAGCAGTACTTC.